The clone carrying this TCR beta chain appeared a few times. Extraction and reverse transcription of RNA yielded cDNA as the sequencing template. TCRdb's copy holds only in-frame clones and misses some; the assay was immunoSEQ multiplex PCR. The table has approximately 280,000 clones, roughly 50% seen once. Stated treatment: oral pan-JAK inhibitor, 5-10 mg twice daily. It was from alopecia areata patients that lesional scalp punch biopsies and peripheral blood were collected. The data were taken from a study of CD8+ T cells in alopecia areata. Trimming cost V 3 bases and J 0 bases; bases outside gene matches: 5. The germline gives CDR1 SGHTA, CDR2 FQGNSA. The CDR3 is made up of 15 amino acids.

The chain is built from TRBV7-2 and TRBJ2-7; 7 nucleotides agree with TRBD1. The starting material was CD4+ T cells sorted from blood, obtained at week 24, from a patient treated with tofacitinib. This receptor was obtained from a human donor with alopecia areata. The CDR3 loop is CASSFRTGSSYEQYF. The CDR3 region has the DNA TGTGCCAGCAGCTTCCGGACAGGCAGCTCCTACGAGCAGTACTTC.